These 29 T cell receptor beta chains were all obtained from the same sample, sequenced in a study of T cell responses to AZD1222 COVID-19 vaccine. Profiled with immunoSEQ multiplex PCR; TCRdb holds only in-frame clones, not every one. Counted here are 25,000 or so clones, about 90% occurring once; the ten biggest clones make up roughly 8.4%. The sequencing used peripheral blood, collected 28 days after the second AZD1222 dose. These receptors were collected from an adult who received the AZD1222 COVID-19 vaccine.

This rearrangement joins TRBV6-5 to TRBJ1-4, with D maybe TRBD1 (5 bases). Germline assignment: CDR1 MNHEY and CDR2 SVGAGI. There are 15 residues in the CDR3. V lost 6 bases to trimming and J lost 6 bases, with 17 bases between them. CDR3 loop: CASRYDQGPDEKLFF. The CDR3 DNA reads TGTGCCAGCAGATACGATCAGGGACCTGATGAAAAACTGTTTTTT.

The chain uses TRBV7-2 and TRBJ1-1; unclear D gene. The CDR3 is 14 amino acids. The germline V gene has CDR1 SGHTA and CDR2 FQGNSA. V gave up 2 bases and J gave up 3 bases, with 10 bases separating them. CDR3 in DNA: TGTGCCAGCAGCTTAATGAGCCAGGACACTGAAGCTTTCTTT. This codes for CASSLMSQDTEAFF.

The V call is TRBV24-1, the J call TRBJ2-1; D gene uncertain. The CDR3 loop spans 14 amino acids. In germline, CDR1 is KGHDR, CDR2 SFDVKD. Trimming removed 9 bases at V and 0 bases at J, with 11 bases between. As DNA, the CDR3 is TGTGCCACCGAAAAAGTGGGCTCCTACAATGAGCAGTTCTTC. Its protein is CATEKVGSYNEQFF.

The gene calls are TRBV29-1 and TRBJ2-1; TRBD2 aligns across 10 bases. This CDR3 is 16 amino acids long. V lost 0 bases, J lost 5 bases, and 7 bases stayed unmatched. Germline assignment: CDR1 SQVTM and CDR2 ANQGSEA. The CDR3 sequence is CSVEDPRGLANNEQFF. The CDR3 region has the DNA TGCAGCGTTGAAGACCCCAGGGGACTAGCGAACAATGAGCAGTTCTTC.

This sequence joins TRBV5-1 and TRBJ1-1; D call uncertain. The CDR3 has 14 residues. V lost 7 bases and J lost 5, with 18 bases in between. Germline lookup yields CDR1 SGHRS and CDR2 YFSETQ. CDR3 loop: CASGYGGEATEAFF. The CDR3 DNA reads as TGCGCCAGCGGGTATGGTGGGGAGGCGACTGAAGCTTTCTTT.

This rearrangement joins TRBV2 to TRBJ1-2, with 12 bases lining up with TRBD1. CDR1 and CDR2 from the germline V gene are SNHLY and FYNNEI. The CDR3 contains 14 residues. V dropped 6 bases and J dropped 4; count of bases not matched to a gene: 3. The DNA of the CDR3 is TGTGCCAGCAGGGGGACAGGGGGCGCCTATGGCTACACCTTC. The encoded protein is CASRGTGGAYGYTF. The full variable domain, completed using reference TRBV2 and TRBJ1-2, is EPEVTQTPSHQVTQMGQEVILRCVPISNHLYFYWYRQILGQKVEFLVSFYNNEISEKSEIFDDQFSVERPDGSNFTLKIRSTKLEDSAMYFCASRGTGGAYGYTFGSGTRLTVV.

The chain couples TRBV14 to TRBJ2-1; TRBD2 might be the D (5 bases). V was cut by 0 bases and J by 9 bases, with 15 bases left in between. Germline values: CDR1 SGHDN, CDR2 FVKESK. The CDR3 consists of 15 residues. CDR3 in amino acids: CASSQDLGRRIEQFF. As DNA, the CDR3 is TGTGCCAGCAGCCAAGACCTAGGAAGGAGGATTGAGCAGTTCTTC. Full variable domain (remainder filled in from reference TRBV14 and TRBJ2-1): EAGVTQFPSHSVIEKGQTVTLRCDPISGHDNLYWYRRVMGKEIKFLLHFVKESKQDESGMPNNRFLAERTGGTYSTLKVQPAELEDSGVYFCASSQDLGRRIEQFFGPGTRLTVL.

CDR3 amino acids: CATSDAGRAGGSNYEQYF. The CDR3 bases are TGTGCCACCAGTGATGCAGGCAGAGCGGGAGGCTCCAACTACGAGCAGTACTTC. The chain is built from TRBV24-1 and TRBJ2-7; 9 bases agree with TRBD2. V shed 3 bases, J shed 3 bases, and the junction held 14 bases outside the gene matches. The germline gives CDR1 KGHDR, CDR2 SFDVKD. The CDR3 spans 18 residues.

The J gene is TRBJ2-3, the V gene TRBV12-2; the DNA was not compared with TRBD2, the D call given in the table. TRBV12-2 constitutes a pseudogene. The CDR3 has 18 amino acids. In DNA form, the CDR3 reads TGTGCAAGTCGCTCTTACACTAGCGGGGGGGAGCCCACAGATACGCAGTATTTT. Its protein product is CASRSYTSGGEPTDTQYF.

The chain recombines TRBV7-2 with TRBJ2-5, with a weak D call TRBD2 (5 bases). Germline-derived CDR1 and CDR2 are SGHTA and FQGNSA. V shed 4 bases and J shed 1 base, with 7 bases lying between them. The CDR3 consists of 13 residues. The CDR3 here is CASSSLAQETQYF. CDR3 in DNA: TGTGCCAGCAGCTCCCTAGCCCAAGAGACCCAGTACTTC.

This chain uses TRBV5-1 with TRBJ2-3, with a tentative D call TRBD1 (5 bases). The CDR3 has 15 amino acids. The V gene lost 4 bases and the J gene lost 1 base, with 13 bases spanning the gap. CDR1 and CDR2 from the germline V gene are SGHRS and YFSETQ. CDR3 coding DNA: TGCGCCAGCAGCATAGGGGTTCAGGGCACAGATACGCAGTATTTT. It codes for CASSIGVQGTDTQYF. Full variable domain (rest looked up from reference TRBV5-1 and TRBJ2-3): KAGVTQTPRYLIKTRGQQVTLSCSPISGHRSVSWYQQTPGQGLQFLFEYFSETQRNKGNFPGRFSGRQFSNSRSEMNVSTLELGDSALYLCASSIGVQGTDTQYFGPGTRLTVL.

This clone was found a few times. The V call is TRBV5-1, the J call TRBJ2-7; perhaps D is TRBD1 or TRBD2 (5 bases each). V was clipped by 5 bases and J by 1 base, with 19 bases between them. The germline V gene encodes CDR1 SGHRS and CDR2 YFSETQ. The length of the CDR3 is 16 residues. The CDR3 nucleotides are TGCGCCAGCAGACCGACCCGCCAGGGAGATTCCTACGAGCAGTACTTC. Translated: CASRPTRQGDSYEQYF.

CDR3 sequence reads: CASSFGTDTNEQFF. CDR3 DNA: TGTGCCAGCAGTTTCGGGACGGACACAAATGAGCAGTTCTTC. V usage is TRBV7-2 and J usage is TRBJ2-1; D possibly uses TRBD1 or TRBD2 (5 bases each). CDR1 SGHTA and CDR2 FQGNSA come from the germline V gene. The V and J ends lost 6 bases and 7 bases respectively, with 16 bases between them. This CDR3 contains 14 residues.

CDR3 sequence: CASSPSGNRNEQFF. The CDR3 DNA reads as TGTGCCAGCAGTCCCAGCGGGAACCGCAATGAGCAGTTCTTC. The chain carries TRBV6-5 and TRBJ2-1; 7 nucleotides match TRBD2. This CDR3 has 14 residues. Looked up from germline, CDR1 is MNHEY and CDR2 is SVGAGI. V lost 5 bases and J lost 6; bases outside the gene matches: 7.

This rearrangement joins TRBV24-1 to TRBJ2-7; 7 bases match TRBD2. Per the germline V gene, CDR1 is KGHDR and CDR2 is SFDVKD. The length of the CDR3 is 16 residues. The J segment lost 5 bases and the V segment lost 2 bases, leaving 11 bases of the junction unmatched. CDR3 in amino acids: CATSDSGSGRGHEQYF. The CDR3 DNA follows: TGTGCCACCAGTGATTCGGGCTCGGGGAGGGGCCACGAGCAGTACTTC.

The rearrangement links TRBV19 to TRBJ1-5, with D perhaps matching TRBD1 (5 bases). The CDR3 is made up of 14 amino acids. Germline assignment: CDR1 LNHDA and CDR2 SQIVND (reference sequence). V was cut by 8 bases and J by 6 bases, with 17 bases left in between. The DNA for the CDR3 is TGTGCCAGTGGAGGGAATAGTGGGGGTCAGCCCCAGCATTTT. Encoded protein: CASGGNSGGQPQHF.

The rearrangement links TRBV6-4 to TRBJ1-2, with 9 bases identical to TRBD1. CDR1 is MRHNA, CDR2 SNTAGT, per germline. Trimming removed 6 bases from V and 7 bases from J; junction bases left unmatched: 12. The CDR3 is made up of 15 amino acids. CDR3 residues: CASRPGQGLYGGYTF. As DNA, the CDR3 is TGTGCCAGCAGACCCGGACAGGGGTTGTATGGTGGCTACACCTTC.

The rearrangement joins TRBV3-1 (or the pseudogene TRBV3-2) to TRBJ2-5, with D tentatively TRBD2 (6 bases). The CDR3 has 14 amino acids. Trimming took 4 bases from V and 5 from J, leaving 14 bases between them. Germline V CDR1 and CDR2: LGHDT, YNNKEL (reference sequence). The CDR3 is CASSLAGAGETQYF. The CDR3 coding sequence is TGTGCCAGCAGCCTGGCCGGGGCGGGGGAGACCCAGTACTTC.

This chain connects TRBV28 to TRBJ1-5, with no clear D. Trimming shortened V by 9 bases and J by 6 bases, and 18 bases separated the two germline ends. Germline loops: CDR1 MDHEN, CDR2 SYDVKM. The length of the CDR3 is 14 residues. For the CDR3, the DNA is TGTGCCAGTTCCAGGCCGCTGGGTATTCAGCCCCAGCATTTT. It yields the protein CASSRPLGIQPQHF.

This chain uses TRBV6-5 with TRBJ2-7; possibly TRBD2 for D (6 bases). The CDR3 is made up of 15 amino acids. Germline assignment: CDR1 MNHEY and CDR2 SVGAGI. V gave up 10 bases and J gave up 4 bases, with 23 bases separating them. DNA of the CDR3: TGTGCCACCAACGGGGGTTCGATTGGACGGTACGAGCAGTACTTC. Protein product: CATNGGSIGRYEQYF.

The CDR3 spells CASSPPTGAQVGGYTF. CDR3 sequence (DNA): TGTGCCAGCAGCCCCCCCACAGGGGCCCAAGTAGGTGGCTACACCTTC. The J gene is TRBJ1-2, the V gene TRBV9, with 7 bases aligning to TRBD1. The CDR3 is made up of 16 amino acids. The germline CDR1 and CDR2 sequences are SGDLS and YYNGEE. Trimming cost V 4 bases and J 7 bases; bases outside gene matches: 16.

This sequence joins TRBV2 and TRBJ1-5, with no clear D. Germline V gives CDR1 SNHLY, CDR2 FYNNEI. V lost 7 bases, J lost 3 bases, and 16 bases lay in between. The CDR3 runs 15 residues. In DNA, the CDR3 is TGTGCCAGCACCCCTGGGAGGGAAGCCAATCAGCCCCAGCATTTT. Translation gives CASTPGREANQPQHF.

V usage is TRBV6-6 and J usage is TRBJ2-7; the D is unclear. The CDR3 covers 13 residues. Germline loops: CDR1 MNHNY, CDR2 SVGAGI (reference sequence). The V and J ends lost 2 bases and 6 bases respectively, with 11 bases between them. In DNA form, the CDR3 reads TGTGCCAGCAGTTACGTCGGCAACATCGAGCAGTACTTC. Its translation: CASSYVGNIEQYF.

This chain links TRBV28 with TRBJ1-1; weak D call: TRBD1 (6 bases). The germline CDR1 and CDR2 sequences are MDHEN and SYDVKM. Trimming stripped 2 bases from V and 10 bases from J, with 11 bases between. This CDR3 region has 12 residues. The CDR3 DNA is TGTGCCAGCAGTTTAGGGGACAAGAGAGCTTTCTTT. Translation: CASSLGDKRAFF.

The gene calls are TRBV6-2 or TRBV6-3 and TRBJ2-5; 13 bases match TRBD2. Losses at the gene ends were 2 bases for V and 5 bases for J; bases not matched to a gene: 5. Germline V lookup: CDR1 MNHEY, CDR2 SVGEGT. The CDR3 totals 16 residues. DNA of the CDR3: TGTGCCAGCAGTTACGGTGGACTAGCGGGAGCTGAGACCCAGTACTTC. Protein: CASSYGGLAGAETQYF.

V usage is TRBV14 and J usage is TRBJ1-4; D not certain. From germline, CDR1 is SGHDN and CDR2 FVKESK. This CDR3 contains 17 residues. V lost 0 bases and J lost 3, with 14 bases in between. This chain's CDR3 is CASSQDPSKAANEKLFF. The CDR3 DNA is TGTGCCAGCAGCCAAGACCCGTCTAAGGCGGCTAATGAAAAACTGTTTTTT.

This rearrangement joins TRBV6-2 or TRBV6-3 to TRBJ2-5; D not certain. Germline values: CDR1 MNHEY, CDR2 SVGEGT. Trimming removed 2 bases at V and 2 bases at J, with 3 bases between. The CDR3 has 12 residues. CDR3 in DNA: TGTGCCAGCAGTTACAGGCAAGAGACCCAGTACTTC. It specifies CASSYRQETQYF.

The rearrangement uses TRBV28 and TRBJ2-7; TRBD1 or TRBD2 may be the D gene (6 bases each). The V end lost 7 bases, the J end lost 5 bases, and 18 bases lay between the germline ends. The CDR3 totals 14 residues. The germline gives CDR1 MDHEN, CDR2 SYDVKM. The CDR3 loop reads CASTSGAGIDEQYF. The DNA for the CDR3 is TGTGCCAGCACCTCGGGGGCGGGAATCGACGAGCAGTACTTC.

The chain is built from TRBV5-1 and TRBJ1-5, with 7 bases that match TRBD1. This CDR3 contains 15 residues. V was pared by 4 bases and J by 5 bases, with 9 bases of the junction left unmatched. Per the germline V gene, CDR1 is SGHRS and CDR2 is YFSETQ. The CDR3: CASSAEGRGDQPQHF. The CDR3 nucleotides read TGCGCCAGCAGCGCGGAAGGCAGGGGGGATCAGCCCCAGCATTTT.